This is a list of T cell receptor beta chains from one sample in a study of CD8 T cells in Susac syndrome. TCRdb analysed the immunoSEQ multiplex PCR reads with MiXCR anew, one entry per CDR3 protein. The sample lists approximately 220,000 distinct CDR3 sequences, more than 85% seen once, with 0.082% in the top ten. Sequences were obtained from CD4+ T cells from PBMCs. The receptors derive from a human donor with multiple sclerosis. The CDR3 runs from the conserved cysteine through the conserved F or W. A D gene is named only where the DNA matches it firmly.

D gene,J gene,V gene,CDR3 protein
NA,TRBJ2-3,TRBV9,CASSARSSTDTQYF
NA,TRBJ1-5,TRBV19,CASSPGVRQPQHF
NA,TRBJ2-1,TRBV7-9,CASIQWRGSYNEQFF
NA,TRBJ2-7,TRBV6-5,CASSYGGTGEQYF
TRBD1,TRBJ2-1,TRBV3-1,CASSLIATGFGNNEQFF
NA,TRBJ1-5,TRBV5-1,CASSPEGGQDQPQHF
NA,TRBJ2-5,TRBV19,CASSVGGAEGQETQYF
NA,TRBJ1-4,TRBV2,CASSESGLTNEKLFF
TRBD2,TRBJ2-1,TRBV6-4,CASSDPGLAGNNEQFF
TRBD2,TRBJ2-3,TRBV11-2,CASSTTSGPRTQYF
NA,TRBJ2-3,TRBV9,CASSVVGTDTQYF
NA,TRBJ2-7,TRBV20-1,CSARQSSYEQYF
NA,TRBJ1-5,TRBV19,CARHGTPEMDSNQPQHF
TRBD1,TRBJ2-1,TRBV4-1,CASSQEPGQGFNEQFF
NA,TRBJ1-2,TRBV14,CASSHHPVFGYTF
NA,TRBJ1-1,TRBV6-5,CASSRLLNTEAFF
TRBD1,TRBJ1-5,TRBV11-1,CASSLAGTDNQPQHF
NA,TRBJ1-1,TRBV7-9,CASSPQGSGTEAFF
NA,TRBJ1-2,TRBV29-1,CSVSATVEGYTF
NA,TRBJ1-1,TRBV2,CASSEQGTYTEAFF
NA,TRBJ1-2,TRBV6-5,CASSSPGLGGYTF
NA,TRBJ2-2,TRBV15,CATSRQGNTGELFF
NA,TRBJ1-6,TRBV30,CAWSLDSPLHF
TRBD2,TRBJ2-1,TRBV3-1,CASANPYGLVLFF
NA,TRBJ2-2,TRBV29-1,CSVDRGLAGELFF
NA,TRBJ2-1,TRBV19,CASREGLAVYNEQFF
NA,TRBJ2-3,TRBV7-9,CASIRAGTDTQYF